The clone carrying this T cell receptor beta chain was recorded many times. The antigen is unknown. General study results and limits: In terms of TCR gene usage, tumor memory CD4+ T cells clustered together with blood and lymph node memory CD4+ cells, as well as with lymph node naive CD4+ cells. Whole repertoires were not studied in the larger cohort, only one V-J beta rearrangement.

The CDR3 is 15 residues long. Trimming removed 4 bases from V and 1 base from J; junction bases left unmatched: 5. Germline V CDR1 and CDR2: SGHRS, YFSETQ. Full-length variable regions came from constant-region reverse primers plus semi-nested Nested Universal Primer A PCR. From the 5' RACE reads, TCRdb called clonotypes with MiXCR, one entry per CDR3 protein. The table has over 45,000 distinct CDR3 sequences, 26% seen once. Tregs were sorted as CD4+CD25+CD127-/low cells. The sequence was collected from a female donor with breast cancer. This sequence joins TRBV5-1 and TRBJ2-3, with TRBD1 matching 8 bases. Sample: tumor-infiltrating Tregs sorted from the breast tumor. The CDR3 DNA follows: TGCGCCAGCAGCGCACAGGGACAGGGCACAGATACGCAGTATTTT. It encodes CASSAQGQGTDTQYF.